This TCR beta chain derives from a study of T-cell reconstitution after alpha-beta-depleted transplantation in children. Ten or more counts support this clonotype. The library targeted TCRbeta and was prepared with unique molecular identifiers. TCRdb reanalysed the PCR reads using MiXCR and keeps one entry per CDR3 protein. The table lists 210,000 or so distinct CDR3 sequences, approximately 9% of them singletons. The sequences come from PBMCs from the stem cell graft donor, collected from the stem cell graft. This clonotype was obtained from a human donor who donated a stem cell graft to a child with acute lymphoblastic leukemia.

The CDR3 sequence: CASSSNTNYEQYF. The CDR3 DNA follows: TGTGCCAGCAGTTCGAACACGAACTACGAGCAGTACTTC. This chain uses TRBV6-2 or TRBV6-3 with TRBJ2-7, with D unresolved. Germline CDR1 and CDR2: MNHEY and SVGEGT. The ends were cut back, 4 bases at V and 3 bases at J, with 10 bases in the middle. The CDR3 runs to 13 residues.